The source of this TCR beta chain is a study of regulatory T cells in long-lasting Graves disease (dated by TCRdb to the early 2020s). Notes on the research overall: Newly diagnosed Graves' disease patients had taken antithyroid drugs for less than 3 months. This study used TCR sequencing and RNA sequencing of peripheral blood to compare persistent Graves' disease patients against newly diagnosed Graves' disease patients. The study took place in China and was registered as a clinical trial. A total of some 33 samples were covered by TCR sequencing, comprising some 13 persistent and around 20 newly diagnosed Graves' disease patients.

The library was generated by multiplex PCR. This sample was sequenced with an Illumina HiSeq 4000. TCR beta libraries were built with iRepertoire HTBI primers and Arm-PCR amplification of CDR3 regions. Before sequencing, the PCR products went through gel purification. Processing in the source paper ran as follows. A total of roughly 65 TRBV and about 13 TRBJ segments were identified across samples and were used for gene usage analysis of CDR3 amino acid clonotypes. COPE and FqMerger were used to merge filtered high-quality paired reads into contigs. BLAST was used to align contigs to the IMGT TRBV, TRBD and TRBJ reference genes, and CDR3 was defined following IMGT. Highly expanded clones were defined as clonotypes with a frequency above 0.1%. Repertoire diversity was measured by Shannon entropy, and V-J evenness by the Gini coefficient. A clonotype found in more than one individual was treated as public. TCRdb trimmed the raw reads at Q25, called clones with MiXCR and kept productive beta chains. Each CDR3 protein gets just one entry, which takes the most common genes and DNA from the rows behind it. Here the V and J calls rest on TCRdb's processing, not on the authors' analysis. This sample has approximately 400,000 distinct CDR3 sequences in its table, and over 9.5% of those were observed once. The ten largest account for under 20% of the sample.

This clonotype came up many times. It lacks a known antigen. Base quality data are lacking; no much larger clone is found one base away. The CDR3, from cysteine to phenylalanine, totals 14 residues. The sequence is cut down to CDR3 DNA, 42 bases in frame from base 1. V is trimmed back by 2 bases and J by 7 bases, and the junction contains 6 bases that no gene match accounts for. CDR1 GTSNPN and CDR2 SVGIG are derived from the germline V gene (reference sequence). What the research found in general, with its limitations: The study examined only peripheral blood because the primary lesion, thyroid tissue, could not be accessed. Preferential use of TRBV28, TRBJ1-2 and TRBJ2-5 was observed in persistent disease, whereas TRBV20-1 and TRBJ2-1 were favored in newly diagnosed disease. Only the TCR beta chain was sequenced and analyzed. Persistent Graves' disease patients showed lower TCR Shannon entropy and fewer highly expanded clones than newly diagnosed patients, suggesting clonal expansion. More public clonotypes were shared among persistent patients (about 2,800) than among newly diagnosed patients (more than 950). As a limitation, the authors acknowledged that the small sample size may reduce accuracy.

Per the publication, the time point label means: newly diagnosed GD, antithyroid drugs for less than 3 months. For both TCR sequencing and RNA sequencing, RNA was extracted from PBMCs using TRIzol. The diagnosis of Graves' disease followed American Thyroid Association guidelines. Patients were recruited from an endocrinology department in Xi'an, China. Each patient gave approximately 9.7 milliliters of peripheral blood, collected in an EDTA anticoagulant tube. Ficoll Paque Plus density gradient separation was used to isolate PBMCs, and no further T cell sorting was done. An Agilent 2100 Bioanalyzer and agarose gel were used to assess RNA quality, and a NanoDrop 2000 was used to measure RNA concentration. The sample also formed part of further work on T cells in Graves' hyperthyroidism and ophthalmopathy. That second publication adds: Stable Graves' hyperthyroidism was defined as the absence of progression to ophthalmopathy over 18 months of follow-up. The hyperthyroidism patients were between 18 and 65 years old and newly diagnosed, with a disease duration of less than 2 months. Exclusion was applied to patients with uncontrolled infections, other autoimmune diseases, pregnancy or lactation. Clinical symptoms, serum thyroxine and TRAb, thyroid ultrasound, and orbital computed tomography formed the basis for the diagnoses. The TCR CDR3 was subjected to a first round of RT-PCR using the HTBI primer set and the Qiagen OneStep RT-PCR kit. Blood samples also contained most of the expanded thyroid clonotypes (frequency above 0.001), which suggests that blood repertoires may reflect thyroid immune responses. In cross-validation, a model built on a 13 V-J signature told ophthalmopathy apart from stable hyperthyroidism with about 90% sensitivity and roughly 83% specificity, and in testing the same model reached 80%/75%. In validation, progression to ophthalmopathy was predicted by the model with roughly 69% sensitivity and 72% to 80% specificity, a median of roughly 6 months before onset. A discovery cohort of about 100 patients, roughly 40 with Graves' ophthalmopathy and about 58 with stable Graves' hyperthyroidism, was used to find distinguishing TCR V-J signatures. Whether ophthalmopathy could be predicted prospectively was tested in an independent validation cohort made up of under 20 hyperthyroidism patients plus 17 patients who later progressed to ophthalmopathy. For training and testing, the 100 or so patients in the discovery cohort were randomly divided in a 7:3 ratio. In addition, the study compared T-cell repertoires in thyroid tissue and in blood from roughly 6 Graves' hyperthyroidism patients. Following sampling, methimazole starting at 30 mg daily was given to hyperthyroidism patients, and high-dose intravenous methylprednisolone was given to ophthalmopathy patients. A second multiplex PCR round built the libraries, followed by size selection and purification. Sequencing of the libraries was done on an Illumina HiSeq2000 using paired-end 100 bp reads. SOAPnuke was used to process the raw data, with reads discarded if the reads contained adapters or uncalled bases, had a mean Phred below 15, or lacked an exact constant-primer or identifier match. High-quality paired reads were merged using COPE v1.2.5, and each unique nucleotide sequence was defined as a clonotype. Clonotypes were aligned to IMGT TRBV, TRBD and TRBJ reference segments using MiTCR v1.1. The analysis included only V-J combinations with a frequency above 0.0001, which together covered 99.2% of the repertoires. A TCS score was defined as the ratio between F50 (clonal expansion) and ExV (chaos), using BLOSUM62-based TCRdist between CDR3 peptides within each V-J. Welch's t-statistics and random forest reduced around 550 V-J features to 13, which were used in a naive Bayes classifier (R e1071). Sample size was not statistically predetermined, and blinding of investigators to group allocation was not performed. According to the paper, TCR Vbeta CDR3 sequencing was carried out on 135 peripheral blood samples, which came from some 41 ophthalmopathy, around 74 hyperthyroidism and some 17 progressor patients.

The chain uses TRBV30 and TRBJ2-1, and TRBD2 matches 9 of the central bases. The specimen comprised peripheral blood mononuclear cells (PBMCs), sampled at new diagnosis, from a patient treated with antithyroid drugs. This TCR was recovered from a woman aged 18-30 years with Graves disease. Donor details come from another sample of the same person, matched by shared clones. The CDR3: CAWSWAGGSNEQFF. In nucleotides, the sequence is TGTGCCTGGAGTTGGGCGGGAGGGTCGAATGAGCAGTTCTTC.